A selection of T cell receptor beta chains follows, all from one sample in a study of blood T cell repertoires in COVID-19. Repertoires were generated with immunoSEQ multiplex PCR, while TCRdb's copy carries only in-frame clones and drops some. Of 170,000 or so clones in the sample, roughly 84% were seen once. Sequences were obtained from peripheral blood. The receptors were gathered from a young man with active or convalescent COVID-19. CDR3s leave out the opening cysteine and the closing phenylalanine or tryptophan. Fields, in order: V gene, CDR3 protein.

TRBV7-3	ASSLRREGHEQF
TRBV11-2	ASSPRLAGAYYNEQF
TRBV7-9	ASSFTGDYGYT
TRBV29-1	SVGLGNEQF
TRBV7-9	ASSYSPPERQPQH
TRBV29-1	SVEEEGNGELF
TRBV6-5	ASSRTSGGYEQY
TRBV11-2	ASSLLAVMVGETQY
TRBV27	ASSFTGGVGTGELF
TRBV6-5	ASSDRGQEGETQY
TRBV5-1	ASSFGESGNTIY
TRBV3-1/TRBV3-2	ASSQSQNSPLH
TRBV2	ASRGMGQGIYNEQF
TRBV27	ASSLYGGLAGYNEQF
TRBV19	ASRISGTGIFGVNYGYT
TRBV25-1	ASSRPGTGLHNEQF
TRBV7-2	ASSLSLSYGGYLTEAF
TRBV18	ASAPTSGSSYNEQF
TRBV2	ASNRVPATNEKLF
TRBV29-1	SVEDRGYYGYT
TRBV18	ASSPGGQEDFHVNTEAF
TRBV19	ASSIKLLTSGSNEQF
TRBV7-7	ASSLTILLCGETQY
TRBV5-1	ASSSGDRQSGNTIY
TRBV28	ASEPTHVMVQF
TRBV3-1/TRBV3-2	ASSAGQSQTQY
TRBV2	ASSTGYNEQF
TRBV6-5	ASSLPGNSLREQY
TRBV7-9	ASSLVGTGKGEQY
TRBV7-3	ASSPSSEFNYGYT
TRBV2	ATTYTGGAPGYT
TRBV6-1	ASSDSTSYEQY
TRBV6-1	ASSEVAGDNSPLH